The 8 T cell receptor beta chains below all came from one sample that was sequenced in a study of post-analysis software for immune sequencing data. General observations from the study: Patients showed TRBV5-6, TRBV5-1 and TRBV20-1 among roughly 5 TRBV segments more frequent than in controls.

Antigens of these TCRs are unknown. cDNA libraries for TCR beta contained unique molecular identifiers. Each CDR3 protein is one row after TCRdb ran MiXCR on the PCR reads. The sample lists about 400,000 distinct CDR3 sequences, less than 35% seen once, with 10% to 15% in the top ten. Sequencing was carried out using blood. These receptors all come from a girl aged 5 to 17 with multiple sclerosis.

V is TRBV12-3 or TRBV12-4 and J is TRBJ2-5, with no clear D. The CDR3 totals 13 residues. The V and J ends lost 6 bases and 1 base respectively, with 9 bases between them. The CDR3 protein is CASRLHGQETQYF. As DNA, the CDR3 is TGTGCCAGCAGATTGCACGGCCAAGAGACCCAGTACTTC.

This clonotype was counted a few times. Here the CDR3 DNA reads TGTGCCAGCTCACCACAGGGGTTTGAGTATGGCTACACCTTC. Its translation: CASSPQGFEYGYTF. The J gene is TRBJ1-2, the V gene TRBV18, with D perhaps TRBD1 (5 bases). V lost 1 base and J lost 5, with 11 bases in between. Looked up from germline, CDR1 is KGHSH and CDR2 is LQKENI. CDR3 length: 14 amino acids.

This clonotype was observed a handful of times. The chain has TRBV15 and TRBJ2-1; D call uncertain. Looked up from germline, CDR1 is LNHNV and CDR2 is YYDKDF (reference sequence). Trimming pared 0 bases from V and 5 bases from J, leaving 11 bases between. The CDR3 spans 15 residues. CDR3 sequence reads: CATSREVGNDNEQFF. The CDR3 region has the DNA TGTGCCACCAGCAGAGAAGTTGGCAATGACAATGAGCAGTTCTTC.

The V gene is TRBV4-2, the J gene TRBJ2-3; the D gene is possibly TRBD1 (5 bases). V lost 0 bases and J 4 bases, leaving 11 bases between the germline ends. Germline lookup yields CDR1 LGHNA and CDR2 YNFKEQ. The CDR3 covers 15 residues. The CDR3: CASSQEAGKADTQYF. The CDR3 DNA follows: TGTGCCAGCAGCCAAGAAGCAGGGAAGGCAGATACGCAGTATTTT.

This clonotype was counted a few times. The chain has TRBV5-1 and TRBJ1-2, with D unclear. CDR1 and CDR2 from the germline V gene are SGHRS and YFSETQ. This CDR3 region has 14 residues. The germline V and J ends were trimmed by 0 bases and 4 bases, with 10 bases remaining between them. The CDR3 nucleotides read TGCGCCAGCAGCTTGGGTGAGGCAAGCTATGGCTACACCTTC. Its protein product is CASSLGEASYGYTF.

This clonotype was counted only a few times. The genes are TRBV11-3 and TRBJ2-1; no firm D call. This CDR3 has 14 amino acids. Germline CDR1 is SGHNT and CDR2 is YENEEA. Trimming took 6 bases from V and 5 from J, leaving 14 bases between them. The CDR3 loop reads CASSGGPRHNEQFF. Here the CDR3 DNA reads TGTGCCAGCAGTGGCGGCCCCCGGCACAATGAGCAGTTCTTC. The variable domain in full, with the rest retrieved from reference TRBV11-3 and TRBJ2-1, is EAGVVQSPRYKIIEKKQPVAFWCNPISGHNTLYWYLQNLGQGPELLIRYENEEAVDDSQLPKDRFSAERLKGVDSTLKIQPAELGDSAVYLCASSGGPRHNEQFFGPGTRLTVL.

This chain links TRBV7-6 with TRBJ2-1; maybe TRBD1 (6 bases). This CDR3 is built from 15 residues. Germline CDR1 is SGHVS and CDR2 is FNYEAQ. Trimming shortened V by 5 bases and J by 4 bases, and 15 bases separated the two germline ends. The DNA of the CDR3 is TGTGCCAGCAGCCCAAGGGGGTCCAGATACAATGAGCAGTTCTTC. Translated: CASSPRGSRYNEQFF. The full variable domain, with the rest looked up from reference TRBV7-6 and TRBJ2-1, is GAGVSQSPRYKVTKRGQDVALRCDPISGHVSLYWYRQALGQGPEFLTYFNYEAQQDKSGLPNDRFSAERPEGSISTLTIQRTEQRDSAMYRCASSPRGSRYNEQFFGPGTRLTVL.

The chain is built from TRBV14 and TRBJ2-7; D gene unclear. From germline, CDR1 is SGHDN and CDR2 FVKESK. The CDR3 loop spans 12 amino acids. V was trimmed by 0 bases and J by 3 bases, leaving 3 bases between them. This chain's CDR3 is CASSQDHYEQYF. The CDR3 DNA sequence: TGTGCCAGCAGCCAAGATCACTACGAGCAGTACTTC.